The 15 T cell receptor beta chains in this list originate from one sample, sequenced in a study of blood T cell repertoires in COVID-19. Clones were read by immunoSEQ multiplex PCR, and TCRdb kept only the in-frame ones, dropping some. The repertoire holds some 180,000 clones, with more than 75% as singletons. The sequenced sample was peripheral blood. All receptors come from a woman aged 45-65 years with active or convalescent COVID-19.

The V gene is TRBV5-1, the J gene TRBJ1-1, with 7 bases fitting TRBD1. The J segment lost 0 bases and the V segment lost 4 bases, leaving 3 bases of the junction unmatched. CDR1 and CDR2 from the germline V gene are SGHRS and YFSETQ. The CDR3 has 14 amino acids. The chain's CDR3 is CASSMTGLNTEAFF. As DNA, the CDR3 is TGCGCCAGCAGCATGACAGGGCTGAACACTGAAGCTTTCTTT. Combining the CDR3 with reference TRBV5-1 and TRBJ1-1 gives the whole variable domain KAGVTQTPRYLIKTRGQQVTLSCSPISGHRSVSWYQQTPGQGLQFLFEYFSETQRNKGNFPGRFSGRQFSNSRSEMNVSTLELGDSALYLCASSMTGLNTEAFFGQGTRLTVV.

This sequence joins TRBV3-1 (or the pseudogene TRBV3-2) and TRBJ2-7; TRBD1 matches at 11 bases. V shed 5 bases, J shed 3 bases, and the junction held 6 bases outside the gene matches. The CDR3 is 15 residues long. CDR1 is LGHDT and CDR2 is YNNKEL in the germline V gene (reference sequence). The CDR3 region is CASSFLGTGGYEQYF. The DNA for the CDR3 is TGTGCCAGCAGCTTTTTAGGGACAGGGGGCTACGAGCAGTACTTC.

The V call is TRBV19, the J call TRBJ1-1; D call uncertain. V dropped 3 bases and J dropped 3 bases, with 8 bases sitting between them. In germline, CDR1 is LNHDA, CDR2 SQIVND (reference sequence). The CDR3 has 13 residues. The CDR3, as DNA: TGTGCCAGTAGTATCCGACGGGACACTGAAGCTTTCTTT. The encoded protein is CASSIRRDTEAFF.

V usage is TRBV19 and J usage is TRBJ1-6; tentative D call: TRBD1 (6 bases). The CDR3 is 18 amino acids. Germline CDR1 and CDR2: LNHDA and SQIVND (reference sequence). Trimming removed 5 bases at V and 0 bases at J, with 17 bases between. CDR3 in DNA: TGTGCCAGTAGTTCCCGGACAGCCTCTGGCTCCTATAATTCACCCCTCCACTTT. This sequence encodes CASSSRTASGSYNSPLHF.

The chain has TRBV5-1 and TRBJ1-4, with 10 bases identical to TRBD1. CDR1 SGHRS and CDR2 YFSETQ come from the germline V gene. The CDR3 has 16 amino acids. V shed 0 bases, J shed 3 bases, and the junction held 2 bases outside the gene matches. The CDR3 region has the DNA TGCGCCAGCAGCTTGGGACAGGGGGCGGCTAATGAAAAACTGTTTTTT. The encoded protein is CASSLGQGAANEKLFF.

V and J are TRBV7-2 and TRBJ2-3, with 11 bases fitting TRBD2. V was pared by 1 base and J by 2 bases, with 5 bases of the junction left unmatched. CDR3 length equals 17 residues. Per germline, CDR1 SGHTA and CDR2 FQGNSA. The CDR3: CASSLDLAGGITDTQYF. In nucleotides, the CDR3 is TGTGCCAGCAGCTTAGATTTAGCGGGGGGGATCACAGATACGCAGTATTTT.

CDR3 sequence (DNA): TGTGCCAGCAGCTTAGTAGGGGTAGCGGAATTCCAAGAGACCCAGTACTTC. This gives the protein CASSLVGVAEFQETQYF. V and J are TRBV7-7 and TRBJ2-5; tentative D call: TRBD2 (6 bases). This CDR3 has 17 amino acids. Trimming removed 1 base at V and 1 base at J, with 16 bases between. Looked up from germline, CDR1 is SSHAT and CDR2 is FNYEAQ (reference sequence).

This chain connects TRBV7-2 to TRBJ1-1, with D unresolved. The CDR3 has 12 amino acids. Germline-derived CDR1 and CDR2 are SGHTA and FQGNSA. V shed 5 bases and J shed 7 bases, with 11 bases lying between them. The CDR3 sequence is CASSPYLGEAFF. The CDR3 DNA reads TGTGCCAGCAGCCCCTACCTCGGTGAAGCTTTCTTT.

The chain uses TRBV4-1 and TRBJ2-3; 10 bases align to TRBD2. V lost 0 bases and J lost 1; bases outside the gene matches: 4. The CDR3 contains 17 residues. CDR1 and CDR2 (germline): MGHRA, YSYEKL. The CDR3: CASSQDSLAGGTDTQYF. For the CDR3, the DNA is TGCGCCAGCAGCCAAGATAGCCTAGCGGGGGGCACAGATACGCAGTATTTT.

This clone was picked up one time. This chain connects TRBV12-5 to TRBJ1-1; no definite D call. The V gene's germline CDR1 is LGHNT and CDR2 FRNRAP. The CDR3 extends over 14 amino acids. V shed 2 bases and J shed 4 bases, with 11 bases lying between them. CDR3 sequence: CASGLSAGSTEAFF. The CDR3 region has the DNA TGTGCTAGTGGTTTGTCGGCGGGGAGCACTGAAGCTTTCTTT.

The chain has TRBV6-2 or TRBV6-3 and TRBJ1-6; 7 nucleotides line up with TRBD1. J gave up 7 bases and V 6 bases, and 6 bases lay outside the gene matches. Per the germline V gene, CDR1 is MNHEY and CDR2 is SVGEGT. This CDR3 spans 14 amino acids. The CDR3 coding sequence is TGTGCCAGCAGCGGGGCACAGGGGAATTCACCCCTCCACTTT. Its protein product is CASSGAQGNSPLHF.

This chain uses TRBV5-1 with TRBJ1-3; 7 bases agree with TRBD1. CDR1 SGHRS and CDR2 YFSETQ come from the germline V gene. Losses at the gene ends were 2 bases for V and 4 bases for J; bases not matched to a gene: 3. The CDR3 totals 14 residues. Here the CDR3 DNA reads TGCGCCAGCAGCTTCGGGACAGAAGGAAACACCATATATTTT. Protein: CASSFGTEGNTIYF.

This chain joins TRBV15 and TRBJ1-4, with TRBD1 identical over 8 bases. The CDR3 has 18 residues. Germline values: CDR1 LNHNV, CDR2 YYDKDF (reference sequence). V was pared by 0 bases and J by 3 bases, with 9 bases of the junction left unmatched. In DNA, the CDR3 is TGTGCCACCAGCAGAGATTCAGGGGGCGATACAGCTAATGAAAAACTGTTTTTT. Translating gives CATSRDSGGDTANEKLFF.

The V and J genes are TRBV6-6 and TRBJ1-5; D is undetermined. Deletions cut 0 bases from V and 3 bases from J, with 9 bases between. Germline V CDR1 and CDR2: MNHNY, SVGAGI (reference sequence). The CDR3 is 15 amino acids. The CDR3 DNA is TGTGCCAGCAGTTACTCGATCGGAGTCAATCAGCCCCAGCATTTT. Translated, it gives CASSYSIGVNQPQHF.

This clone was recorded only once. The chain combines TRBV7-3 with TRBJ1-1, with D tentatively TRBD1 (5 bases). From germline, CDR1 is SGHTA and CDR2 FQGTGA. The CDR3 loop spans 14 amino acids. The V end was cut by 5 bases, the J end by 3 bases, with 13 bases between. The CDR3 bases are TGTGCCAGCAGCCGGAGGGGCGAAGACACTGAAGCTTTCTTT. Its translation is CASSRRGEDTEAFF.